This T cell receptor (beta chain) is drawn from a study of blood T cell repertoires in COVID-19. Study-wide context: Some COVID-19 samples were acute and others convalescent; all came from the United States, Italy and Spain. From T cells, B-cell-depleted T cells, or PBMCs came the material, which was cDNA or gDNA.

CDR1 and CDR2 (germline): ENHRY, SYGVKD. The CDR3 runs 15 residues. V was shortened by 6 bases and J by 6 bases, with 20 bases between the two germline ends. Original processing notes: By means of reference gene primer amplification, nucleated cell counts were estimated. The method was immunoSEQ multiplex PCR; TCRdb's version includes in-frame clones alone and lacks a portion of them. V and J calls and clone size are as listed in that table; D and trimming were resolved from the DNA. The sample holds about 84,000 clones, around 83% seen once. The chain recombines TRBV10-3 with TRBJ1-1; D is uncertain. Sequenced input: peripheral blood. This TCR was recovered from a man older than 75 with active or convalescent COVID-19. In nucleotides, the CDR3 is TGTGCCATCAGACCGGCGGCGGGCCAAGGCGCTGAAGCTTTCTTT. Its translation: CAIRPAAGQGAEAFF.